There are a few counts of the clone carrying this TCR beta chain. Its antigen is not known. Per the germline V gene, CDR1 is MNHNS and CDR2 is SASEGT. Trimming shortened V by 4 bases and J by 5 bases, and 12 bases separated the two germline ends. The length of the CDR3 is 14 residues. CD4+ T cell IFNgamma after overnight CMV lysate exposure gave donor CMV status. These data are taken from a study of naive and memory T cell subsets. Study results and caveats: RNA-based TCR counts may shift with T cell activation and differentiation. Especially in CD8 cells, naive repertoires contained a few larger clonotypes, possibly CD45RA-re-expressing memory cells. Findings for naive and memory subsets could not be checked against ground truth. Over 95% of naive TCR sequences appeared only once, unlike memory subsets.

The beta constant-region primer was an equimolar mix of two oligonucleotides covering TRBC1 and TRBC2. The ligated cDNA underwent four PCR rounds using SP2 and nested alpha and beta constant-region primers. TCRdb used MiXCR to reprocess the UMI-ligation and nested PCR reads, holding one entry per CDR3 protein. The sample shows about 150,000 distinct CDR3 sequences, 20% to 25% of them seen only once. J is TRBJ1-5 and V is TRBV6-1; D might be TRBD1 (5 bases). The sample taken for sequencing was naive CD4+ T cells from blood. The source is a human donor in good health. CDR3 sequence (DNA): TGTGCCAGCAGTGTACGGGGCAGGGATCAGCCCCAGCATTTT. It codes for CASSVRGRDQPQHF.